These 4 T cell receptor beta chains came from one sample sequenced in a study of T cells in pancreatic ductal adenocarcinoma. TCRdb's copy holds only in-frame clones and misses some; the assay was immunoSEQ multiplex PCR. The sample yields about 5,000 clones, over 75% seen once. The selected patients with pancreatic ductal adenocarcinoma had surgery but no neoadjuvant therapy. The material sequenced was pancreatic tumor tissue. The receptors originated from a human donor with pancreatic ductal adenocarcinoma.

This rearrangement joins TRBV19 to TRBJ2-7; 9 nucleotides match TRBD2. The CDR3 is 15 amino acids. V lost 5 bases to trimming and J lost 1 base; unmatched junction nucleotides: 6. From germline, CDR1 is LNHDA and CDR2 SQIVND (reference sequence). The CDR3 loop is CASSVGLAASYEQYF. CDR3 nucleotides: TGTGCCAGTAGTGTGGGACTAGCTGCGTCCTACGAGCAGTACTTC.

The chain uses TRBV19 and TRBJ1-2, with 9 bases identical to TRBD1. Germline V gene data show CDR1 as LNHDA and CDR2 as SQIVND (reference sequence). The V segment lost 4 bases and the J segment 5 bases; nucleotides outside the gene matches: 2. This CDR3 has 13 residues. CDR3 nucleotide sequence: TGTGCCAGTAGTACCGGACAGGGGTATGGCTACACCTTC. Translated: CASSTGQGYGYTF.

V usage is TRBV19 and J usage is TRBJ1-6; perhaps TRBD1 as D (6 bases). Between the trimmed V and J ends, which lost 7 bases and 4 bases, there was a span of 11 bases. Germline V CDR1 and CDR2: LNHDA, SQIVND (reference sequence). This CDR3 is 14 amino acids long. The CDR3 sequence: CASTSDRYNSPLHF. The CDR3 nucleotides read TGTGCCAGTACCTCGGACAGATATAATTCACCCCTCCACTTT. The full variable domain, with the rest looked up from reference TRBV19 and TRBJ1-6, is DGGITQSPKYLFRKEGQNVTLSCEQNLNHDAMYWYRQDPGQGLRLIYYSQIVNDFQKGDIAEGYSVSREKKESFPLTVTSAQKNPTAFYLCASTSDRYNSPLHFGNGTRLTVT.

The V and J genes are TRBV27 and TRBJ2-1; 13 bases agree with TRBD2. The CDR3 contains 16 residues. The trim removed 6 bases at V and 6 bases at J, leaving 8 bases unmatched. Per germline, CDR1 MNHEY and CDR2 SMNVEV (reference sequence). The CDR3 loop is CASRMTGLAGTNEQFF. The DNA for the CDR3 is TGTGCCAGCAGAATGACGGGACTAGCGGGAACCAATGAGCAGTTCTTC.